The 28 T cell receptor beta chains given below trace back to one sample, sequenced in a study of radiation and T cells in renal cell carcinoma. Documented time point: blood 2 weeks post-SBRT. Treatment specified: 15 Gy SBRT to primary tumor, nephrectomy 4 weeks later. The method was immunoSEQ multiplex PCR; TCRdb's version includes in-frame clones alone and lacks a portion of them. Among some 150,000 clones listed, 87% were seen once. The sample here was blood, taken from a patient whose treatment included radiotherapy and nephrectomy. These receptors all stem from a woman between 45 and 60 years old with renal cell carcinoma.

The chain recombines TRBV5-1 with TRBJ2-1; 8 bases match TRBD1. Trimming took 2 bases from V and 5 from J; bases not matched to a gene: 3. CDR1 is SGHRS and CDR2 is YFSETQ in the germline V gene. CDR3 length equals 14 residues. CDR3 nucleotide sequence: TGCGCCAGCAGCTTCGGACAGGGAAACAATGAGCAGTTCTTC. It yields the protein CASSFGQGNNEQFF.

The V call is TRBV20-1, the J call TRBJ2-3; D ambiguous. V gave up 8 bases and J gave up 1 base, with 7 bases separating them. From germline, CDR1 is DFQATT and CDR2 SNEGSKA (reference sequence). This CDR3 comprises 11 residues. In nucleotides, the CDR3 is TGCAGTTTTGAGGGCACAGATACGCAGTATTTT. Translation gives CSFEGTDTQYF.

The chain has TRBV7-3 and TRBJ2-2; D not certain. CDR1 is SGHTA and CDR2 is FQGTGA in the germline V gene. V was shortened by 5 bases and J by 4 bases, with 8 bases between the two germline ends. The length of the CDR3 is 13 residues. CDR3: CASSIGPTGELFF. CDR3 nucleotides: TGTGCCAGCAGCATCGGCCCCACCGGGGAGCTGTTTTTT.

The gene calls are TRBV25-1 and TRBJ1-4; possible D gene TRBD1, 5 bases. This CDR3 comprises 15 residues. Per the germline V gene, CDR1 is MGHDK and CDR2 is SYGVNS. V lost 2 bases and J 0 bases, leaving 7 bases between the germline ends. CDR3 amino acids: CASSERGATNEKLFF. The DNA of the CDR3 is TGTGCCAGCAGTGAACGGGGGGCAACTAATGAAAAACTGTTTTTT.

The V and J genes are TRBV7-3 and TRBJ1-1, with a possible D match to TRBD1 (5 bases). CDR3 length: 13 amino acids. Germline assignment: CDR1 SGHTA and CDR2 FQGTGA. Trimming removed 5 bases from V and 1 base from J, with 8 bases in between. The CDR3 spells CASSRDRNTEAFF. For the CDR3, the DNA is TGTGCCAGCAGCCGAGACAGGAACACTGAAGCTTTCTTT.

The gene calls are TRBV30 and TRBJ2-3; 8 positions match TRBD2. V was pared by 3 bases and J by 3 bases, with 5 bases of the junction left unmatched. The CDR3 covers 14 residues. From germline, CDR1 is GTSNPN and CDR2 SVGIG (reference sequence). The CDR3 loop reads CAWRLAGPTDTQYF. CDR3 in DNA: TGTGCCTGGAGATTAGCGGGGCCGACAGATACGCAGTATTTT.

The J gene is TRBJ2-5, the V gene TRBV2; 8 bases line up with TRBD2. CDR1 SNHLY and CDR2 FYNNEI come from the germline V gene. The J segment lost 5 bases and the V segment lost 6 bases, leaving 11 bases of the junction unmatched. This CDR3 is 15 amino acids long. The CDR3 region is CASRSSGSKGETQYF. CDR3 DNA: TGTGCCAGCAGATCTAGCGGGTCGAAGGGGGAGACCCAGTACTTC. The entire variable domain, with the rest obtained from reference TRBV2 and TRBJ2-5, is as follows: EPEVTQTPSHQVTQMGQEVILRCVPISNHLYFYWYRQILGQKVEFLVSFYNNEISEKSEIFDDQFSVERPDGSNFTLKIRSTKLEDSAMYFCASRSSGSKGETQYFGPGTRLLVL.

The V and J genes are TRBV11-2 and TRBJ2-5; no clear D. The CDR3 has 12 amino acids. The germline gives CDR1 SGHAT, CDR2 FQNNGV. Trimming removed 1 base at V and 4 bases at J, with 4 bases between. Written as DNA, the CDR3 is TGTGCCAGCAGCTTAGTAAGAGAGACCCAGTACTTC. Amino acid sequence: CASSLVRETQYF.

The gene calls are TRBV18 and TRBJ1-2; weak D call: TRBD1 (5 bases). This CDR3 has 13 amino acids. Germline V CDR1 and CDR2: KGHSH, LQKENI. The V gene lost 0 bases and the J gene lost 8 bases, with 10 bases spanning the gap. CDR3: CASSPPSGGGYTF. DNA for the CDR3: TGTGCCAGCTCACCACCGAGCGGGGGAGGCTACACCTTC. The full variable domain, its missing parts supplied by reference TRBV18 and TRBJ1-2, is NAGVMQNPRHLVRRRGQEARLRCSPMKGHSHVYWYRQLPEEGLKFMVYLQKENIIDESGMPKERFSAEFPKEGPSILRIQQVVRGDSAAYFCASSPPSGGGYTFGSGTRLTVV.

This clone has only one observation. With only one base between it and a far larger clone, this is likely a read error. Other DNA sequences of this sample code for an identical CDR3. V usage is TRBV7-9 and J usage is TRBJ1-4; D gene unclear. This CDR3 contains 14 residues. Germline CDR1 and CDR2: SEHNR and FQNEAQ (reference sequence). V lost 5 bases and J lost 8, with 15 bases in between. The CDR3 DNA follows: TGTGCCAGCAGCCAAGACCTACGGTCGGAAAAACTGTTTTTT. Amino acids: CASSQDLRSEKLFF.

The CDR3 here is CASNLRWGITEAFF. CDR3 DNA: TGTGCCAGCAACCTCCGGTGGGGAATCACTGAAGCTTTCTTT. The J gene is TRBJ1-1, the V gene TRBV6-1; D is undetermined. Germline CDR1 MNHNS, CDR2 SASEGT. Trimming took 7 bases from V and 4 from J, leaving 16 bases between them. The CDR3 has 14 amino acids.

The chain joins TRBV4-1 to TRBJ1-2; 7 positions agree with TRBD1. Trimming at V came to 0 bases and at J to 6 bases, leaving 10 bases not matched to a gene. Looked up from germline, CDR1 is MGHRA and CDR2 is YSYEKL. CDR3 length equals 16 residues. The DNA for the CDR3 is TGCGCCAGCAGCCAAGAAACCCGACAGGGAGGGAATGGCTACACCTTC. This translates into CASSQETRQGGNGYTF.

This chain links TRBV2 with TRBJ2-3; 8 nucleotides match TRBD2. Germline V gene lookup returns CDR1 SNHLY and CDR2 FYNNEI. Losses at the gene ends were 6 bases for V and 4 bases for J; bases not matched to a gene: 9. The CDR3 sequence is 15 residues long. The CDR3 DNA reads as TGTGCCAGCAGCCCTACTTCCGGGGGGGCAGATACGCAGTATTTT. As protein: CASSPTSGGADTQYF.

In DNA, the CDR3 is TGTGCCAGCAGGGTCGGACAGGGGGCGTCCGAGCAGTACTTC. Translating it yields CASRVGQGASEQYF. V gene TRBV6-6 combines with J gene TRBJ2-7, with TRBD1 identical over 11 bases. The length of the CDR3 is 14 residues. The germline V gene has CDR1 MNHNY and CDR2 SVGAGI (reference sequence). Trimming cost V 6 bases and J 6 bases; bases outside gene matches: 7.

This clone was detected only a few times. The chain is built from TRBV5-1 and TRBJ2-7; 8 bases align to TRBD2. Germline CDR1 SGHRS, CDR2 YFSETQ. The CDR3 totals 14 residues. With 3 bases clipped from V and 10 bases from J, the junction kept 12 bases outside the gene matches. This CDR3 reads CASSYTGGASQQYF. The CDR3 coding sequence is TGCGCCAGCAGCTATACCGGGGGGGCATCTCAACAGTACTTC.

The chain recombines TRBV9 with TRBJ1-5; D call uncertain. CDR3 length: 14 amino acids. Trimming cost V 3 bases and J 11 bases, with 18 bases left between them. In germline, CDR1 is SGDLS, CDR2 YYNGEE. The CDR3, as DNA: TGTGCCAGCAGCGGGACCAGAGCCGGAGGAGCCCAGCATTTT. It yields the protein CASSGTRAGGAQHF.

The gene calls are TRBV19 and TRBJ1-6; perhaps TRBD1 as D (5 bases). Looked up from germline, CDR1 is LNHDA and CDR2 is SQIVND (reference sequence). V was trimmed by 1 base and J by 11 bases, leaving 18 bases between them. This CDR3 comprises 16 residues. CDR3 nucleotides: TGTGCCAGTAGTATAGGCCAGGGTACGAGGTTGGCACCCCTCCACTTT. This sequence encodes CASSIGQGTRLAPLHF.

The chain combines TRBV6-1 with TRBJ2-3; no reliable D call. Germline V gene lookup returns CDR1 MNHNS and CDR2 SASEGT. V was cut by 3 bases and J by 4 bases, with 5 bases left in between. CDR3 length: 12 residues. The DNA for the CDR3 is TGTGCCAGCAGTGAGGATCCAGATACGCAGTATTTT. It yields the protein CASSEDPDTQYF.

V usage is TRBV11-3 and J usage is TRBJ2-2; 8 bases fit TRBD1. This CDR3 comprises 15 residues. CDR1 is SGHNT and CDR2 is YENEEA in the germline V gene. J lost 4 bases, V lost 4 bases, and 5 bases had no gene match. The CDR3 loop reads CASSSRTGSTGELFF. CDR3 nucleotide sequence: TGTGCCAGCAGCTCGCGGACAGGGAGCACCGGGGAGCTGTTTTTT.

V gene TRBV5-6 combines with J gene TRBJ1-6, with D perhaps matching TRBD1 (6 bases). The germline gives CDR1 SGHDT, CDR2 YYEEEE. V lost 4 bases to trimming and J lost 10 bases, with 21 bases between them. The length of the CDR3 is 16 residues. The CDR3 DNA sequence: TGTGCCAGCAGCCCCGGATACTCTAACAGGGACTCACCCCTCCACTTT. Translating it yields CASSPGYSNRDSPLHF.

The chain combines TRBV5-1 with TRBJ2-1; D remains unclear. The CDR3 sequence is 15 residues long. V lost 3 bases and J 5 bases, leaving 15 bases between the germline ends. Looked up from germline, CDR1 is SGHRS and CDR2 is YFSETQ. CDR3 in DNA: TGCGCCAGCAGCTCAGTAGGATCTTTGGACAATGAGCAGTTCTTC. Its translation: CASSSVGSLDNEQFF. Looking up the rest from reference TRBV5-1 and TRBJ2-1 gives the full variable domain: KAGVTQTPRYLIKTRGQQVTLSCSPISGHRSVSWYQQTPGQGLQFLFEYFSETQRNKGNFPGRFSGRQFSNSRSEMNVSTLELGDSALYLCASSSVGSLDNEQFFGPGTRLTVL.

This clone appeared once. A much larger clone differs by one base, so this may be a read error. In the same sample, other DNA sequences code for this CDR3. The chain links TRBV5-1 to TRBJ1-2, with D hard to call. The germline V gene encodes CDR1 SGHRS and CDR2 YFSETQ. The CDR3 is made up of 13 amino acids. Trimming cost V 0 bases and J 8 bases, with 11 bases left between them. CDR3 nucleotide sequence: TGCGCCAGCAGCTTGGAGGGCGGATACGGCTACACCTTC. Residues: CASSLEGGYGYTF.

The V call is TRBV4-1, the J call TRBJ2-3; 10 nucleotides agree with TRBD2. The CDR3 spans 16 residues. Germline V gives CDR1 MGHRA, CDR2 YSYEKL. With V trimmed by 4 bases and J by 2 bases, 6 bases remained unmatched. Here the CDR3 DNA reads TGCGCCAGCAGCCTTAAGCGGGGGGGCCTCACAGATACGCAGTATTTT. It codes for CASSLKRGGLTDTQYF.

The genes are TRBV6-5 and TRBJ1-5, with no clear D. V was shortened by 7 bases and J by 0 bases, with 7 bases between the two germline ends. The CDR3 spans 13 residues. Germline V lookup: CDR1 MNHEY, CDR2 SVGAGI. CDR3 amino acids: CASKADSNQPQHF. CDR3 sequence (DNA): TGTGCCAGCAAGGCCGATAGCAATCAGCCCCAGCATTTT.

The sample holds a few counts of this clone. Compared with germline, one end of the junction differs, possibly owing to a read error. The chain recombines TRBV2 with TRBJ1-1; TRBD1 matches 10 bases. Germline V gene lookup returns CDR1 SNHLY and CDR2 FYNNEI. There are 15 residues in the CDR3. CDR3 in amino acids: CASSQPGQGNAEAFF. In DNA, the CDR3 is TGTGCCAGCAGCCAACCGGGACAGGGGAACGCTGAAGCTTTCTTT.

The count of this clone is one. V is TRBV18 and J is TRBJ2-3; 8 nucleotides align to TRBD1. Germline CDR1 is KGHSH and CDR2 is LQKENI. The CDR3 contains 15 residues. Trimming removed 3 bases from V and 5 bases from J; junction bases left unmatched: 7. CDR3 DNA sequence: TGTGCCAGCTCACCTGTCGGACAGGGCAGAGATACGCAGTATTTT. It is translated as CASSPVGQGRDTQYF.

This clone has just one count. CDR3 sequence reads: CASLELAGAPDTQYF. CDR3 nucleotide sequence: TGTGCCAGCTTGGAACTAGCGGGGGCTCCGGATACGCAGTATTTT. This chain links TRBV6-5 with TRBJ2-3; 11 positions match TRBD2. Germline-derived CDR1 and CDR2 are MNHEY and SVGAGI. The ends lost 8 bases at V and 6 bases at J; junction bases unmatched: 10. CDR3 length: 15 residues.

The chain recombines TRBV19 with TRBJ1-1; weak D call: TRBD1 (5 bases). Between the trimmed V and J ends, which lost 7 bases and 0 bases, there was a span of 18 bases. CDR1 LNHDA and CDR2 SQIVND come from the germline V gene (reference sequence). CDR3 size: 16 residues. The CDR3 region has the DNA TGTGCCAGTACCGACCCCCCAGCAGGGATGAACACTGAAGCTTTCTTT. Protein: CASTDPPAGMNTEAFF.